This passage covers 4 T cell receptor beta chains from one sample sequenced in a study of glioma-infiltrating T cells after dendritic cell vaccination. TCRdb's copy holds only in-frame clones and misses some; the assay was immunoSEQ multiplex PCR. Counted here are 90,000 to 95,000 clones, about 81% occurring once; the ten biggest clones make up approximately 2%. As to time point: after dendritic cell vaccination, including at tumor progression/relapse. Specimen: blood, collected after dendritic cell vaccination. The receptors derive from a human donor with glioblastoma.

This clone was detected only a few times. The V and J genes are TRBV5-1 and TRBJ2-5; 10 nucleotides match TRBD2. V dropped 4 bases and J dropped 1; count of bases not matched to a gene: 7. The germline CDR1 and CDR2 sequences are SGHRS and YFSETQ. The CDR3 is made up of 16 amino acids. CDR3: CASSTGASGSQETQYF. Written as DNA, the CDR3 is TGCGCCAGCAGCACTGGGGCTAGCGGGAGCCAAGAGACCCAGTACTTC.

V is TRBV5-6 and J is TRBJ1-4; the D is unclear. Germline V gene data show CDR1 as SGHDT and CDR2 as YYEEEE. The CDR3 sequence is 16 residues long. Between the trimmed V and J ends, which lost 3 bases and 4 bases, there was a span of 16 bases. The CDR3 nucleotides are TGTGCCAGCAGCTCACCCGTAGGAGGCATTAATGAAAAACTGTTTTTT. Translating it yields CASSSPVGGINEKLFF.

This sequence joins TRBV10-3 and TRBJ2-1; 8 nucleotides align to TRBD1. The length of the CDR3 is 14 residues. V dropped 3 bases and J dropped 9; count of bases not matched to a gene: 7. The germline gives CDR1 ENHRY, CDR2 SYGVKD. Here the CDR3 reads CAISESRGPGEQFF. In DNA, the CDR3 is TGTGCCATCAGTGAATCCAGGGGGCCGGGTGAGCAGTTCTTC.

V gene TRBV9 combines with J gene TRBJ2-5; no definite D call. The germline V gene encodes CDR1 SGDLS and CDR2 YYNGEE. The CDR3 is made up of 12 amino acids. The V end lost 0 bases, the J end lost 3 bases, and 3 bases lay between the germline ends. Here the CDR3 reads CASSVVEETQYF. The DNA for the CDR3 is TGTGCCAGCAGCGTAGTAGAAGAGACCCAGTACTTC.